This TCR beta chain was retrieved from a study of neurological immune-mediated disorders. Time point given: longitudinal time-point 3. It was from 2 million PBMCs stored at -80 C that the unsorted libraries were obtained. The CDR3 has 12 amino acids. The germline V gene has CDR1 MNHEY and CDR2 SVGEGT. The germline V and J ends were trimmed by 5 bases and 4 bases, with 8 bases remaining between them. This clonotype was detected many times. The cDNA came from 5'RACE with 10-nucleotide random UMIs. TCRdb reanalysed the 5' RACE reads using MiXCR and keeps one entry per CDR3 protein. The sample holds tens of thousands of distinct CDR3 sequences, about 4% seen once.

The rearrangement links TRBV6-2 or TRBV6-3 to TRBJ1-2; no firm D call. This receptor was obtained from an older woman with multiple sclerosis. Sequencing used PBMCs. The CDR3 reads CASSRQSYGYTF. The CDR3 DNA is TGTGCCAGCAGTCGGCAGTCCTATGGCTACACCTTC.